This T cell receptor (beta chain) was sequenced during a study of identical twins. Study-level findings and limits: For out-of-frame beta sequences, excess twin sharing was weaker. Shared out-of-frame alpha sequences (those common to twins) showed excess low generation probability.

About this clonotype: Antigen unknown.

TCRdb re-called the 5' RACE reads through MiXCR, storing one row per CDR3 protein. The repertoire has hundreds of thousands of distinct CDR3 sequences, 12% of them found once; the top ten carry approximately 7.9%. Germline loops: CDR1 LGHDT, CDR2 YNNKEL (reference sequence). Trimming stripped 1 base from V and 4 bases from J, with 10 bases between. This CDR3 region has 15 residues. The same data also went into a second study, on yellow fever vaccine responses in identical twins.

The sequence was collected from a woman aged 18 to 35 in good health. Sequenced sample: CD8+ T cells sorted from blood. The rearrangement links TRBV3-1 to TRBJ2-2; D gene ambiguous. CDR3 bases: TGTGCCAGCAGCCAAGGACCTGTCGGCACCGGGGAGCTGTTTTTT. Translating gives CASSQGPVGTGELFF.